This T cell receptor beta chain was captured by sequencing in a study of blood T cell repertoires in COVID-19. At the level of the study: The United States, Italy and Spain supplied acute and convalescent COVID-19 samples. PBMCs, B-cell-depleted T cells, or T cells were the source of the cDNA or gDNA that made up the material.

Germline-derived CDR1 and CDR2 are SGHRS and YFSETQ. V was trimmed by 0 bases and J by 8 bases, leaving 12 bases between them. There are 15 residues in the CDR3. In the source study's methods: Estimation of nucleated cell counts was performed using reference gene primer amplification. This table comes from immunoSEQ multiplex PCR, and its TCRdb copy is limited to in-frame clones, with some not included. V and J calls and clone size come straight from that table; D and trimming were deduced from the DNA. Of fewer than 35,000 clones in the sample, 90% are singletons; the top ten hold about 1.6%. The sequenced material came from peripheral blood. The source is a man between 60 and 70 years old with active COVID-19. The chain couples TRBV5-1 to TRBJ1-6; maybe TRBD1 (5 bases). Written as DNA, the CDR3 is TGCGCCAGCAGCTTGGGTGCCAGGGCAGATTCACCCCTCCACTTT. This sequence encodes CASSLGARADSPLHF.